The TCR beta chain described here comes from a study of STAT5B mutations in CD4+ large granular lymphocyte leukemia. Here immunoSEQ multiplex PCR was the method, and the copy in TCRdb shows in-frame clones only, minus some. The table includes approximately 32,000 clones, approximately 69% detected once. This CDR3 comprises 15 residues. Germline assignment: CDR1 SGDLS and CDR2 YYNGEE. V lost 0 bases to trimming and J lost 3 bases, with 11 bases between them. Input material: CD4+ T cells from blood buffy coats. The chain joins TRBV9 to TRBJ2-3; perhaps TRBD1 as D (5 bases). The sequence derives from a human donor in good health. This chain's CDR3 is CASSVEGYQTDTQYF. The DNA of the CDR3 is TGTGCCAGCAGCGTAGAGGGGTACCAAACAGATACGCAGTATTTT.